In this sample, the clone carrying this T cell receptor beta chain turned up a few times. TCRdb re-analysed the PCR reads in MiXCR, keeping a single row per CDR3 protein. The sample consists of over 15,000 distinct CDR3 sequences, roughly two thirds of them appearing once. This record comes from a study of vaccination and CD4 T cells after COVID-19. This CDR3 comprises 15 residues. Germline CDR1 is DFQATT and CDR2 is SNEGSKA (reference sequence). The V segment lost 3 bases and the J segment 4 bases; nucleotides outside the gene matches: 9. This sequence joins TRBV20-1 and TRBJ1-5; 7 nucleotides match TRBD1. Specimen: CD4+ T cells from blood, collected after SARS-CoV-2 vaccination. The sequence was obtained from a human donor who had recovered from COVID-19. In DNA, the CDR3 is TGCAGTGCTAGGGACGCCGACAGGGTGAATCAGCCCCAGCATTTT. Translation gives CSARDADRVNQPQHF.